The subject of this entry is one TCR beta chain. PCR employed 60 Vbeta and 13 Jbeta primers. TCRdb keeps only in-frame clones here, not all; method: immunoSEQ multiplex PCR. Of under 200,000 clones in the sample, 82% were seen once. Germline assignment: CDR1 SGHVS and CDR2 FQNEAQ. The CDR3 is made up of 12 amino acids. Deletions cut 3 bases from V and 1 base from J, with 3 bases between. These data come from a study of cytomegalovirus exposure and HLA in healthy donors. The receptor's source is a girl under 10 years old in good health and CMV-seropositive. The chain couples TRBV7-8 to TRBJ1-1; D call uncertain. Material for sequencing was PBMCs. The CDR3 loop is CASSFKNTEAFF. The CDR3 DNA reads as TGTGCCAGCAGCTTCAAGAACACTGAAGCTTTCTTT.